What follows are 20 T cell receptor beta chains derived from one specimen sequenced in a study of T cells after yellow fever vaccination. TCRdb recomputed calls from the 5' RACE reads with MiXCR, one row per CDR3 protein. The sample yields 500,000 to 650,000 distinct CDR3 sequences, more than 9% seen once. The specimen comprised PBMCs, sampled on the day of the yellow fever booster vaccination. The receptors originated from a man between 25 and 39 years old who received the YFV17D yellow fever vaccine.

V usage is TRBV20-1 and J usage is TRBJ2-3, with a tentative D call TRBD2 (6 bases). Germline V gene sequence: CDR1 DFQATT, CDR2 SNEGSKA (reference sequence). CDR3 length equals 14 residues. V was shortened by 6 bases and J by 1 base, with 14 bases between the two germline ends. CDR3 amino acids: CSAEGVSGTDTQYF. CDR3 bases: TGCAGTGCGGAGGGAGTGTCCGGCACAGATACGCAGTATTTT.

The DNA for the CDR3 is TGTGCCAGCAGCTTTTGGTGCGAGCAGTACTTC. As protein: CASSFWCEQYF. V gene TRBV7-3 combines with J gene TRBJ2-7; D is unresolved. The germline gives CDR1 SGHTA, CDR2 FQGTGA. Trimming left V 3 bases short and J 6 bases short, with 6 bases between. The CDR3 is 11 residues long.

The rearrangement uses TRBV11-2 and TRBJ2-1; TRBD2 matches at 11 bases. The CDR3 is made up of 16 amino acids. V was pared by 2 bases and J by 5 bases, with 5 bases of the junction left unmatched. Germline V gene sequence: CDR1 SGHAT, CDR2 FQNNGV. The CDR3 spells CASSLLRGLADNEQFF. DNA of the CDR3: TGTGCCAGCAGCTTACTTCGGGGACTAGCGGACAATGAGCAGTTCTTC.

The chain links TRBV24-1 to TRBJ2-3; 7 bases match TRBD2. CDR3 length: 14 amino acids. Per the germline V gene, CDR1 is KGHDR and CDR2 is SFDVKD. With 9 bases clipped from V and 2 bases from J, the junction kept 7 bases outside the gene matches. The CDR3 spells CATSGRGVTDTQYF. CDR3 sequence (DNA): TGTGCCACCTCAGGACGGGGGGTCACAGATACGCAGTATTTT.

The table lists this clonotype with a count of one. The V call is TRBV18, the J call TRBJ2-1; possibly TRBD1 for D (5 bases). V shed 3 bases and J shed 0 bases, with 12 bases lying between them. The CDR3 contains 16 residues. Germline V gives CDR1 KGHSH, CDR2 LQKENI. CDR3 protein: CASSPRWGSSYNEQFF. The CDR3 region has the DNA TGTGCCAGCTCACCGCGTTGGGGCTCCTCCTACAATGAGCAGTTCTTC.

The sample holds a few counts of this clonotype. V gene TRBV6-5 combines with J gene TRBJ2-5, with D perhaps being TRBD1 or TRBD2 (7 bases each). Germline V gene lookup returns CDR1 MNHEY and CDR2 SVGAGI. The CDR3 is 15 amino acids. V lost 1 base and J 4 bases, leaving 13 bases between the germline ends. The CDR3 region is CASSYFPRGGETQYF. CDR3 bases: TGTGCCAGCAGTTACTTTCCCAGGGGGGGAGAGACCCAGTACTTC.

As DNA, the CDR3 is TGTGCCACCAGCAGGGAGGAGGGAAATGAGCAGTTCTTC. Its translation: CATSREEGNEQFF. The chain employs TRBV15 and TRBJ2-1; possible D gene TRBD2, 6 bases. Germline-derived CDR1 and CDR2 are LNHNV and YYDKDF (reference sequence). Trimming took 3 bases from V and 7 from J, leaving 10 bases between them. This CDR3 is 13 amino acids long.

This clonotype was counted once. The chain uses TRBV7-9 and TRBJ2-1; 13 bases fit TRBD2. V dropped 5 bases and J dropped 6; count of bases not matched to a gene: 7. This CDR3 has 16 residues. Germline V gives CDR1 SEHNR, CDR2 FQNEAQ (reference sequence). The CDR3 DNA sequence: TGTGCCAGCAGCGCCCGACTAGCGGGAGGTTCCAATGAGCAGTTCTTC. Translated, it gives CASSARLAGGSNEQFF.

This clonotype was picked up a small number of times. The chain combines TRBV29-1 with TRBJ1-2, with TRBD1 identical over 7 bases. The CDR3 contains 14 residues. The germline gives CDR1 SQVTM, CDR2 ANQGSEA. The V segment lost 0 bases and the J segment 7 bases; nucleotides outside the gene matches: 8. CDR3 sequence: CSVEEGQIGGGYTF. In nucleotides, the CDR3 is TGCAGCGTTGAAGAGGGACAGATCGGGGGTGGCTACACCTTC.

This clonotype was seen a few times. This chain links TRBV9 with TRBJ1-5; D perhaps matches TRBD1 (5 bases). This CDR3 contains 14 residues. CDR1 and CDR2 from the germline V gene are SGDLS and YYNGEE. Trimming shortened V by 6 bases and J by 4 bases, and 14 bases separated the two germline ends. CDR3 bases: TGTGCCAGCAACGAGTTCGGGACTAATCAGCCCCAGCATTTT. It encodes CASNEFGTNQPQHF.

There are a few counts of this clonotype. V is TRBV12-3 or TRBV12-4 and J is TRBJ2-1; 11 nucleotides line up with TRBD2. This CDR3 contains 15 residues. V lost 6 bases, J lost 6 bases, and 7 bases stayed unmatched. The DNA of the CDR3 is TGTGCCAGCAGCCGGGGACTAGCGGAGCTCAATGAGCAGTTCTTC. Its protein is CASSRGLAELNEQFF.

This clonotype appeared a few times. The gene calls are TRBV20-1 and TRBJ2-7; D is perhaps TRBD2 (6 bases). CDR1 is DFQATT, CDR2 SNEGSKA, per germline (reference sequence). V lost 5 bases, J lost 5 bases, and 19 bases lay in between. The CDR3 spans 14 residues. This CDR3 is CSASFGSGLDEQYF. The DNA for the CDR3 is TGCAGTGCTTCCTTCGGTAGCGGCTTGGACGAGCAGTACTTC.

Ten or more counts support this clonotype. The rearrangement joins TRBV27 to TRBJ2-1; either TRBD1 or TRBD2 may supply D (6 bases each). V lost 6 bases to trimming and J lost 0 bases, with 9 bases between them. Germline-derived CDR1 and CDR2 are MNHEY and SMNVEV (reference sequence). The CDR3 extends over 14 amino acids. The CDR3 region is CASRKGGSYNEQFF. As DNA, the CDR3 is TGTGCCAGCAGGAAGGGGGGCTCCTACAATGAGCAGTTCTTC.

V usage is TRBV10-2 and J usage is TRBJ2-3; the match to TRBD2 covers 9 bases. The V gene's germline CDR1 is WSHSY and CDR2 SAAADI. The CDR3 consists of 15 residues. Trimming took 3 bases from V and 2 from J; bases not matched to a gene: 3. CDR3 sequence: CASSDSGSPTDTQYF. The DNA for the CDR3 is TGCGCCAGCAGTGATAGCGGGAGTCCCACAGATACGCAGTATTTT.

This clonotype showed up just a few times. The chain employs TRBV2 and TRBJ2-3, with 9 bases aligning to TRBD2. This CDR3 has 14 residues. Germline V CDR1 and CDR2: SNHLY, FYNNEI. The J segment lost 5 bases and the V segment lost 7 bases, leaving 7 bases of the junction unmatched. CDR3 sequence: CASTGLAGIDTQYF. DNA for the CDR3: TGTGCCAGCACGGGTCTAGCGGGAATAGATACGCAGTATTTT.

The V gene is TRBV5-5, the J gene TRBJ1-1, with 7 bases that match TRBD1. The V and J ends lost 5 bases and 4 bases, in that order; junction bases with no gene match: 5. CDR3 length: 13 residues. Germline V gene lookup returns CDR1 SGHKS and CDR2 YYEKEE (reference sequence). The CDR3 DNA is TGTGCCAGCAGGAGACAGGGTGGCACTGAAGCTTTCTTT. Amino acid sequence: CASRRQGGTEAFF.

This clonotype was observed a handful of times. This chain joins TRBV5-6 and TRBJ2-5, with D unresolved. CDR3 size: 15 residues. CDR1 is SGHDT, CDR2 YYEEEE, per germline. The V gene lost 1 base and the J gene lost 4 bases, with 14 bases spanning the gap. CDR3 in amino acids: CASSLIEEMRETQYF. CDR3 nucleotide sequence: TGTGCCAGCAGCTTGATTGAAGAGATGAGAGAGACCCAGTACTTC.

This clonotype was detected only a few times. The chain uses TRBV2 and TRBJ2-4, with D perhaps TRBD1 or TRBD2 (5 bases each). Germline V CDR1 and CDR2: SNHLY, FYNNEI. This CDR3 is 17 amino acids long. Trimming stripped 6 bases from V and 6 bases from J, with 24 bases between. CDR3 region: CASRKTGTAKGSNIQYF. CDR3 bases: TGTGCCAGCAGGAAGACCGGGACGGCAAAGGGGTCAAACATTCAGTACTTC. The variable domain in full, with the rest retrieved from reference TRBV2 and TRBJ2-4, is EPEVTQTPSHQVTQMGQEVILRCVPISNHLYFYWYRQILGQKVEFLVSFYNNEISEKSEIFDDQFSVERPDGSNFTLKIRSTKLEDSAMYFCASRKTGTAKGSNIQYFGAGTRLSVL.

CDR3 amino acids: CASSPMSNGWSYEQYF. For the CDR3, the DNA is TGTGCCAGCTCACCAATGAGTAACGGATGGTCCTACGAGCAGTACTTC. This sequence joins TRBV18 and TRBJ2-7, with unresolved D. This CDR3 has 16 residues. The V end was cut by 2 bases, the J end by 1 base, with 15 bases between. Germline CDR1 and CDR2: KGHSH and LQKENI.

The rearrangement joins TRBV27 to TRBJ2-4; 9 bases align to TRBD2. J was trimmed by 6 bases and V by 10 bases; bases with no gene match: 13. The CDR3 has 15 residues. CDR1 and CDR2 (germline): MNHEY, SMNVEV (reference sequence). The CDR3 DNA reads TGTGCCATCCTCTGGCTAGCGGGATGTCGAAACATTCAGTACTTC. This encodes CAILWLAGCRNIQYF.